This TCR beta chain came from a study of control samples from healthy donors and cancer patients. The assay was immunoSEQ multiplex PCR, and TCRdb's table has in-frame clones only and misses some. The sample consists of 85,000 to 110,000 clones, 75% to 90% of them appearing once. The receptor's source is a man aged 55 to 70 with lung cancer. Material: PBMCs.

The DNA of the CDR3 is TGTGCCAGCAGCTTAACCGGGGGGCTTTTCACCGGGGAGCTGTTTTTT. Translating it yields CASSLTGGLFTGELFF. The rearrangement uses TRBV11-3 and TRBJ2-2; weak D call: TRBD2 (7 bases). Between the trimmed V and J ends, which lost 2 bases and 4 bases, there was a span of 14 bases. The germline CDR1 and CDR2 sequences are SGHNT and YENEEA. The CDR3 totals 16 residues.